This entry lists 19 T cell receptor beta chains sequenced from one sample in a study of T-cell memory formation after mild COVID-19. TCRdb fed the 5' RACE reads into MiXCR, producing one record per CDR3 protein. The table has 250,000 to 300,000 distinct CDR3 sequences, around 15% seen once. What was sequenced was PBMCs or a T cell subset sorted from them (not recorded which). The receptor source for this set is a man younger than 30 who had mild COVID-19 (a few samples of this study predate the infection). Cell type and time point are not known.

In this sample, this clonotype turned up a few times. The genes are TRBV6-2 or TRBV6-3 and TRBJ2-7; 13 bases agree with TRBD2. The CDR3 spans 15 residues. The V gene end was trimmed by 4 bases and the J gene end by 2 bases; junction bases not matched to a gene: 2. Germline values: CDR1 MNHEY, CDR2 SVGEGT. The CDR3 sequence: CASSSLAGGPYEQYV. The DNA of the CDR3 is TGTGCCAGCAGTTCACTAGCGGGGGGGCCCTACGAGCAGTACGTC.

The chain combines TRBV6-5 with TRBJ1-5; D remains unclear. The CDR3 sequence is 14 residues long. CDR1 MNHEY and CDR2 SVGAGI come from the germline V gene. V gave up 2 bases and J gave up 0 bases, with 5 bases separating them. CDR3 sequence reads: CASSYGASNQPQHF. DNA of the CDR3: TGTGCCAGCAGTTACGGAGCTAGCAATCAGCCCCAGCATTTT.

There are a few counts of this clonotype. The rearrangement uses TRBV27 and TRBJ2-1; 12 bases line up with TRBD2. CDR3 length: 14 amino acids. After removal of 6 bases from V and 7 bases from J, the junction contained 4 bases not matched to a gene. Germline CDR1 and CDR2: MNHEY and SMNVEV (reference sequence). The CDR3 sequence: CASRPGLAGNEQFF. CDR3 coding DNA: TGTGCCAGCAGGCCGGGACTAGCGGGTAATGAGCAGTTCTTC.

This sequence joins TRBV7-6 and TRBJ2-3; D may be TRBD1 (6 bases). The CDR3 sequence is 13 residues long. The V end lost 5 bases, the J end lost 5 bases, and 11 bases lay between the germline ends. Per germline, CDR1 SGHVS and CDR2 FNYEAQ. CDR3 protein: CASSIQGIDTQYF. CDR3 bases: TGTGCCAGCAGCATACAGGGCATAGATACGCAGTATTTT.

This chain connects TRBV18 to TRBJ1-2; 7 bases map to TRBD1. The V gene end was trimmed by 4 bases and the J gene end by 8 bases; junction bases not matched to a gene: 7. Germline CDR1 reads KGHSH; CDR2 reads LQKENI. This CDR3 comprises 13 residues. The DNA of the CDR3 is TGTGCCAGCTCACTTTACGACAGGGACGGCTACACCTTC. Translating it yields CASSLYDRDGYTF.

The chain recombines TRBV6-2 or TRBV6-3 with TRBJ1-2; 7 bases are shared with TRBD1. Germline V gives CDR1 MNHEY, CDR2 SVGEGT. The CDR3 runs to 13 residues. The ends lost 6 bases at V and 8 bases at J; junction bases unmatched: 9. The CDR3 protein is CASRRGQGTGYTF. CDR3 nucleotide sequence: TGTGCCAGCAGAAGGGGGCAGGGGACGGGCTACACCTTC.

This clonotype was counted between two and nine times. The V and J genes are TRBV10-3 and TRBJ2-7, with D perhaps matching TRBD2 (7 bases). Germline-derived CDR1 and CDR2 are ENHRY and SYGVKD. CDR3 length: 15 amino acids. The V end lost 3 bases, the J end lost 7 bases, and 19 bases lay between the germline ends. CDR3 nucleotide sequence: TGTGCCATCAGTGACCCCCGAGGGGGGGGGGCGGAGCAGTACTTC. Translation: CAISDPRGGGAEQYF.

This clonotype has a count of ten or more. V gene TRBV20-1 combines with J gene TRBJ1-1, with 7 bases that match TRBD1. Trimming cost V 0 bases and J 4 bases; bases outside gene matches: 5. Germline CDR1 is DFQATT and CDR2 is SNEGSKA (reference sequence). This CDR3 comprises 14 residues. The DNA of the CDR3 is TGCAGTGCTAGAGATCCTACAGGGGCCACTGAAGCTTTCTTT. This encodes CSARDPTGATEAFF.

V is TRBV5-1 and J is TRBJ2-3, with D perhaps TRBD1 (5 bases). V was clipped by 0 bases and J by 4 bases, with 6 bases between them. The germline gives CDR1 SGHRS, CDR2 YFSETQ. The CDR3 length is 13 residues. In DNA form, the CDR3 reads TGCGCCAGCAGCTTGGCAGGGCCAGATACGCAGTATTTT. Translation: CASSLAGPDTQYF.

This chain links TRBV4-1 with TRBJ1-5; maybe TRBD1 (5 bases). Germline lookup yields CDR1 MGHRA and CDR2 YSYEKL. This CDR3 comprises 16 residues. The V end lost 10 bases, the J end lost 4 bases, and 23 bases lay between the germline ends. CDR3 protein: CANCAAPWGVNQPQHF. DNA for the CDR3: TGCGCCAACTGTGCCGCCCCTTGGGGGGTGAATCAGCCCCAGCATTTT.

This clonotype was observed a handful of times. The rearrangement links TRBV12-3 or TRBV12-4 to TRBJ1-2; D is possibly TRBD1 (5 bases). The CDR3 is 14 amino acids. Trimming took off 3 bases at V and 8 bases at J, with 16 bases between the two ends. The CDR3 is CASSLEGRGSGYTF. Here the CDR3 DNA reads TGTGCCAGCAGTTTGGAGGGTAGGGGTAGCGGCTACACCTTC.

The chain has TRBV5-1 and TRBJ2-3; D remains unclear. Germline CDR1 is SGHRS and CDR2 is YFSETQ. With 2 bases removed from V and 5 bases from J, the gap between germline ends came to 12 bases. CDR3 length: 14 residues. CDR3 DNA sequence: TGCGCCAGCAGCTTTAGGTCGGCCCAAGATACGCAGTATTTT. Translated, it gives CASSFRSAQDTQYF.

This clonotype was seen more than once but under ten times. The chain joins TRBV7-8 to TRBJ2-2, with TRBD1 matching 8 bases. Germline V gene data show CDR1 as SGHVS and CDR2 as FQNEAQ. CDR3 size: 16 residues. Losses at the gene ends were 7 bases for V and 4 bases for J; bases not matched to a gene: 11. In DNA, the CDR3 is TGTGCCAGCAATGGGCCGGACAGGGTGGCCACCGGGGAGCTGTTTTTT. Protein: CASNGPDRVATGELFF.

This clonotype was detected a few times. This chain uses TRBV5-1 with TRBJ2-2; 9 bases agree with TRBD1. The CDR3 spans 15 residues. Germline V gives CDR1 SGHRS, CDR2 YFSETQ. Trimming at V came to 4 bases and at J to 4 bases, leaving 5 bases not matched to a gene. CDR3 amino acids: CASSRGQGGTGELFF. The CDR3 DNA is TGCGCCAGCAGCCGGGGACAGGGCGGCACCGGGGAGCTGTTTTTT.

This clonotype showed up just a few times. The chain couples TRBV2 to TRBJ2-2, with a possible D match to TRBD2 (6 bases). The CDR3 totals 14 residues. Per the germline V gene, CDR1 is SNHLY and CDR2 is FYNNEI. Between the trimmed V and J ends, which lost 9 bases and 1 base, there was a span of 12 bases. CDR3 amino acids: CAREGTWNTGELFF. The DNA for the CDR3 is TGTGCCAGAGAGGGGACTTGGAACACCGGGGAGCTGTTTTTT.

A few counts support this clonotype. The V gene is TRBV13, the J gene TRBJ2-5; D not certain. This CDR3 has 11 residues. The V end was cut by 5 bases, the J end by 6 bases, with 7 bases between. Germline CDR1 reads PRHDT; CDR2 reads FYEKMQ (reference sequence). This CDR3 reads CASSLRKTQYF. The CDR3 region has the DNA TGTGCCAGCAGCCTACGGAAGACCCAGTACTTC.

This sequence joins TRBV2 and TRBJ1-2; TRBD1 aligns across 8 bases. This CDR3 comprises 11 residues. V trimming: 7 bases; J trimming: 13 bases; junction bases outside the gene matches: 8. Germline V lookup: CDR1 SNHLY, CDR2 FYNNEI. Here the CDR3 reads CASTRTGQRTF. DNA of the CDR3: TGTGCCAGCACCCGGACAGGGCAACGCACCTTC.

The rearrangement joins TRBV7-9 to TRBJ2-3; D is perhaps TRBD2 (5 bases). Trimming took 5 bases from V and 4 from J, leaving 19 bases between them. Looked up from germline, CDR1 is SEHNR and CDR2 is FQNEAQ (reference sequence). The CDR3 contains 16 residues. CDR3 region: CASSRRPPGDADTQYF. The CDR3 DNA reads TGTGCCAGCAGCCGACGGCCCCCCGGGGATGCAGATACGCAGTATTTT.

This clonotype was seen only a few times. The chain is built from TRBV7-2 and TRBJ2-4, with D perhaps matching TRBD1 (6 bases). Germline V gene sequence: CDR1 SGHTA, CDR2 FQGNSA. The V end was cut by 4 bases, the J end by 2 bases, with 12 bases between. The CDR3 length is 15 residues. As DNA, the CDR3 is TGTGCCAGCAGCTGGGGGCGAGGGACCAAAAACATTCAGTACTTC. It codes for CASSWGRGTKNIQYF. Complete variable domain (other parts from reference TRBV7-2 and TRBJ2-4): GAGVSQSPSNKVTEKGKDVELRCDPISGHTALYWYRQSLGQGLEFLIYFQGNSAPDKSGLPSDRFSAERTGGSVSTLTIQRTQQEDSAVYLCASSWGRGTKNIQYFGAGTRLSVL.